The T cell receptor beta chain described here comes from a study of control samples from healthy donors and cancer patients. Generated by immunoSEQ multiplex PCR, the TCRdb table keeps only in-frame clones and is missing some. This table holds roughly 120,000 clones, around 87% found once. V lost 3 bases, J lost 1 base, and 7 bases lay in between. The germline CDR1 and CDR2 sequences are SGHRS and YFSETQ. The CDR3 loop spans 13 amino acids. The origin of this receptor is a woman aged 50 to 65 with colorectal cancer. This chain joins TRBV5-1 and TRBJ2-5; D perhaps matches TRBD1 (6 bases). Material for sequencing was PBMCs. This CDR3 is CASSWTVQETQYF. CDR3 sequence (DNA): TGCGCCAGCAGCTGGACAGTCCAAGAGACCCAGTACTTC.